A selection of T cell receptor beta chains follows, all from one sample in a study of regulatory T cells in long-lasting Graves disease. TCRdb ran MiXCR on the multiplex PCR reads and lists one entry per CDR3 protein. This table holds 580,000 or so distinct CDR3 sequences, about 16% found once. These data also featured in a second study, about T cells in Graves' hyperthyroidism and ophthalmopathy.

Sequencing used peripheral blood mononuclear cells (PBMCs), obtained at new diagnosis, from a patient treated with antithyroid drugs. These receptors came from a man between 18 and 29 years old with Graves disease. CDR3s include the opening cysteine and the closing phenylalanine or tryptophan. Fields, in order: D gene, J gene, clone size, V gene, CDR3 protein, CDR3 DNA. The D gene is left open where the match is weak. The size entry is marked missing in some rows and otherwise reads once, few, many or a size class.

NA TRBJ2-5 few TRBV19 CASSIGQGFRETQYF TGTGCCAGTAGTATAGGGCAGGGCTTCAGGGAGACCCAGTACTTC
NA TRBJ1-4 NA TRBV5-4 CASSLANSLNEKLFF TGTGCCAGCAGCTTGGCCAACTCACTTAATGAAAAACTGTTTTTT
NA TRBJ2-3 NA TRBV20-1 CSARSSGTLTDTQYF TGCAGTGCTAGGTCCTCCGGGACCCTCACAGATACGCAGTATTTT
NA TRBJ2-3 few TRBV18 CASSSGPGDTQYF TGTGCCAGCTCATCGGGACCCGGGGATACGCAGTATTTT
NA TRBJ1-5 many TRBV27 CASSLRPGGDQPQHF TGTGCCAGCAGTTTAAGGCCGGGGGGAGATCAGCCCCAGCATTTT
NA TRBJ2-3 many TRBV20-1 CSARKTGTDTQYF TGCAGTGCGCGAAAGACTGGCACAGATACGCAGTATTTT
NA TRBJ1-5 many TRBV6-5 CASSLAHPNSNQPQHF TGTGCCAGCAGTTTAGCTCATCCCAATAGCAATCAGCCCCAGCATTTT
NA TRBJ1-2 few TRBV5-1 CASSFGGSEYGYTF TGCGCCAGCAGCTTCGGGGGGAGTGAATATGGCTACACCTTC
TRBD2 TRBJ2-5 many TRBV30 CAWRLAGAGGQYF TGTGCCTGGAGACTAGCGGGAGCGGGGGGCCAGTACTTC
TRBD2 TRBJ2-1 many TRBV12-3/TRBV12-4 CASRQSGSSYNEQFF TGTGCCAGCAGGCAGAGCGGGAGCTCCTACAATGAGCAGTTCTTC
NA TRBJ2-1 many TRBV2 CASTPGITKYNEQFF TGTGCCAGCACTCCCGGGATTACGAAGTACAATGAGCAGTTCTTC
NA TRBJ2-7 NA TRBV6-2/TRBV6-3 CASSYEGTREQYF TGTGCCAGCAGTTACGAGGGTACGAGGGAGCAGTACTTC